This TCR beta chain was recovered during a study of identical twins. Study-wide findings and caveats: Abundant beta clonotypes from cord blood bore fewer insertions; memory repertoires lacked this pattern.

A universal primer site was incorporated via template switching, and the cDNA contained unique molecular identifiers. TCRdb used MiXCR to reprocess the 5' RACE reads, holding one entry per CDR3 protein. The sample has a few hundred thousand distinct CDR3 sequences, approximately 8.6% seen once; the top ten hold about 3%. Many counts were recorded for this clonotype. Its specificity is not known. The V gene's germline CDR1 is SEHNR and CDR2 FQNEAQ (reference sequence). The CDR3 is 14 amino acids. Trimming took off 7 bases at V and 3 bases at J, with 16 bases between the two ends. In addition, the sample was reused for a study of yellow fever vaccine responses in identical twins.

Sequences were obtained from CD8+ T cells sorted from blood. The chain combines TRBV7-9 with TRBJ2-7; no definite D call. This TCR came from a woman aged 18-35 years in good health. The CDR3 sequence is CASTLPGRVYEQYF. The CDR3 DNA reads as TGTGCCAGCACCCTACCAGGTCGTGTCTACGAGCAGTACTTC.